Listed below are T cell receptor beta chains from one sample, sequenced in a study of cytomegalovirus exposure and HLA in healthy donors. Libraries were prepared by immunoSEQ multiplex PCR; TCRdb keeps only in-frame clonotypes and omits some of them. The specimen's table records more than 40,000 clones. The sample was PBMCs. These receptors were obtained from a male donor in good health and CMV-seronegative. Both conserved end residues are part of each CDR3. A D gene is named only where the DNA matches it firmly.

J gene: TRBJ2-3
D gene: TRBD2
V gene: TRBV6-4
CDR3 DNA: TGTGCCAGCAGTGTCGGACTAGCGGGGGTAGATACGCAGTATTTT
CDR3 protein: CASSVGLAGVDTQYF

J gene: TRBJ2-5
D gene: TRBD1
V gene: TRBV5-1
CDR3 DNA: TGCGCCAGCAGGGTAGACAGGGGCCTAAAAGAGACCCAGTACTTC
CDR3 protein: CASRVDRGLKETQYF

J gene: TRBJ1-3
D gene: TRBD1
V gene: TRBV15
CDR3 DNA: TGTGCCACCAGCAGAACCCCGGACAGGAGCTCTGGAAACACCATATATTTT
CDR3 protein: CATSRTPDRSSGNTIYF

J gene: TRBJ2-1
D gene: -
V gene: TRBV9
CDR3 DNA: TGTGCCAGCAGCGTAGGAATAACGGGGAATAACTACAATGAGCAGTTCTTC
CDR3 protein: CASSVGITGNNYNEQFF

J gene: TRBJ1-6
D gene: TRBD1
V gene: TRBV25-1
CDR3 DNA: TGTGCCAGCACCAGGACAGGGACCTATAATTCACCCCTCCACTTT
CDR3 protein: CASTRTGTYNSPLHF

J gene: TRBJ1-2
D gene: TRBD1
V gene: TRBV7-8
CDR3 DNA: TGTGCCAGCAGCCATTGGACAGGGGGCCCGGTTGGCTACACCTTC
CDR3 protein: CASSHWTGGPVGYTF

J gene: TRBJ1-1
D gene: -
V gene: TRBV5-1
CDR3 DNA: TGCGCCAGCAGCTTAACAGCGAACACTGAAGCTTTCTTT
CDR3 protein: CASSLTANTEAFF

J gene: TRBJ1-1
D gene: -
V gene: TRBV11-2
CDR3 DNA: TGTGCCAGCAGCTTAGAGAGGGAGATGAACACTGAAGCTTTCTTT
CDR3 protein: CASSLEREMNTEAFF

J gene: TRBJ1-3
D gene: TRBD1
V gene: TRBV7-2
CDR3 DNA: TGTGCCAGCAGCAAACGGGGGACAGTTGGATCCGGAAACACCATATATTTT
CDR3 protein: CASSKRGTVGSGNTIYF

J gene: TRBJ2-3
D gene: TRBD2
V gene: TRBV6-1
CDR3 DNA: TGTGCCAGCAGACCGGGGGGGGACACAGATACGCAGTATTTT
CDR3 protein: CASRPGGDTDTQYF

J gene: TRBJ2-7
D gene: TRBD1
V gene: TRBV16
CDR3 DNA: TGTGCCAGCAGCCAAAGGGACAGGGGTTCCTACGAGCAGTACTTC
CDR3 protein: CASSQRDRGSYEQYF

J gene: TRBJ1-5
D gene: -
V gene: TRBV4-2
CDR3 DNA: TGTGCCAGCAGCCCTAGGTCGGGGTCCCAGCCCCAGCATTTT
CDR3 protein: CASSPRSGSQPQHF

J gene: TRBJ2-5
D gene: TRBD1
V gene: TRBV5-6
CDR3 DNA: TGTGCCAGCACTCGAGGGACAGGGACATGGGAGACCCAGTACTTC
CDR3 protein: CASTRGTGTWETQYF

J gene: TRBJ2-3
D gene: TRBD1
V gene: TRBV7-8
CDR3 DNA: TGTGCCAGCAGCCTCAACAGGGGGCCCTCAGATACGCAGTATTTT
CDR3 protein: CASSLNRGPSDTQYF

J gene: TRBJ1-2
D gene: TRBD1
V gene: TRBV19
CDR3 DNA: TGTGCCAGTAGTAGGCGGACAGGGGTTGTTGGCTACACCTTC
CDR3 protein: CASSRRTGVVGYTF

J gene: TRBJ2-1
D gene: -
V gene: TRBV9
CDR3 DNA: TGTGCCAGCAGCGTAGCTATCGGCGAGGGAACCTACAATGAGCAGTTCTTC
CDR3 protein: CASSVAIGEGTYNEQFF

J gene: TRBJ2-3
D gene: -
V gene: TRBV9
CDR3 DNA: TGTGCCAGCAGCTTTGGGACTGGCGGGGTCACAGATACGCAGTATTTT
CDR3 protein: CASSFGTGGVTDTQYF

J gene: TRBJ1-5
D gene: -
V gene: TRBV7-2
CDR3 DNA: TGTGCCAGCAGCGGCGGGGCCGGGAATAGCAATCAGCCCCAGCATTTT
CDR3 protein: CASSGGAGNSNQPQHF

J gene: TRBJ2-2
D gene: -
V gene: TRBV12-5
CDR3 DNA: TGTGCTAGTGGGCTACCGAGCAACACCGGGGAGCTGTTTTTT
CDR3 protein: CASGLPSNTGELFF

J gene: TRBJ2-3
D gene: TRBD2
V gene: TRBV2
CDR3 DNA: TGTGCCAGCAGTGAAGGACTAGCGGCTAGCACAGATACGCAGTATTTT
CDR3 protein: CASSEGLAASTDTQYF

J gene: TRBJ1-6
D gene: TRBD1
V gene: TRBV7-9
CDR3 DNA: TGTGCCAGCAGCGTCTCGAGGGACAGGAGCCCCTATAATTCACCCCTCCACTTT
CDR3 protein: CASSVSRDRSPYNSPLHF

J gene: TRBJ2-3
D gene: -
V gene: TRBV4-1
CDR3 DNA: TGCGCCAGCAGCCAAGACGCAGGGGCGTTGGGTAGCACAGATACGCAGTATTTT
CDR3 protein: CASSQDAGALGSTDTQYF

J gene: TRBJ1-2
D gene: -
V gene: TRBV30
CDR3 DNA: TGTGCCTGGAGTCAACAGCGGGATGGCTACACCTTC
CDR3 protein: CAWSQQRDGYTF

J gene: TRBJ1-3
D gene: TRBD1
V gene: TRBV2
CDR3 DNA: TGTGCCAGCAATGGGGGACAGGCCTCGGCAAGAAACACCATATATTTT
CDR3 protein: CASNGGQASARNTIYF

J gene: TRBJ2-1
D gene: -
V gene: TRBV29-1
CDR3 DNA: TGCAGCGTCGCCATCGGGGTTCCGAGCTACAATGAGCAGTTCTTC
CDR3 protein: CSVAIGVPSYNEQFF

J gene: TRBJ1-5
D gene: -
V gene: TRBV18
CDR3 DNA: TGTGCCAGCTCACCGCGGGGGCTTAATCAGCCCCAGCATTTT
CDR3 protein: CASSPRGLNQPQHF

J gene: TRBJ2-5
D gene: -
V gene: TRBV30
CDR3 DNA: TGTGCCTGGAGCGCCGGCCGCAGGGAGACCCAGTACTTC
CDR3 protein: CAWSAGRRETQYF

J gene: TRBJ1-1
D gene: -
V gene: TRBV11-2
CDR3 DNA: TGTGCCAGCAGCTTGTTTTCGACAGGGAACACTGAAGCTTTCTTT
CDR3 protein: CASSLFSTGNTEAFF

J gene: TRBJ1-2
D gene: TRBD1
V gene: TRBV27
CDR3 DNA: TGTGCCAGCAGTGGACAGGGATATGGCTACACCTTC
CDR3 protein: CASSGQGYGYTF

J gene: TRBJ2-7
D gene: -
V gene: TRBV7-9
CDR3 DNA: TGTGCCAGCAGCAAGGCCGGGTCGGAGGGGGAGCAGTACTTC
CDR3 protein: CASSKAGSEGEQYF

J gene: TRBJ1-4
D gene: -
V gene: TRBV27
CDR3 DNA: TGTGCCAGCAGTTTTCAGGGGCAGGAAAAACTGTTTTTT
CDR3 protein: CASSFQGQEKLFF

J gene: TRBJ1-1
D gene: TRBD1
V gene: TRBV30
CDR3 DNA: TGTGCCTGGATGCAAGGGACAGTCAACACTGAAGCTTTCTTT
CDR3 protein: CAWMQGTVNTEAFF

J gene: TRBJ2-7
D gene: -
V gene: TRBV1
CDR3 DNA: TGCACCAGCAGCCATGTTACAGGGTTCGAGCAGTACTTC
CDR3 protein: CTSSHVTGFEQYF

J gene: TRBJ2-2
D gene: TRBD2
V gene: TRBV19
CDR3 DNA: TGTGCCAGTAGTTCCGCCCGACTAGCGGGGGATGTCGGGGAGCTGTTTTTT
CDR3 protein: CASSSARLAGDVGELFF

J gene: TRBJ1-1
D gene: -
V gene: TRBV5-6
CDR3 DNA: TGTGCCAGCAGCTTGGCCGGGGGGCCTACTGAAGCTTTCTTT
CDR3 protein: CASSLAGGPTEAFF

J gene: TRBJ1-2
D gene: -
V gene: TRBV29-1
CDR3 DNA: TGCAGCGCCTCCAGGGGCACGAATGGTGGCTACACCTTC
CDR3 protein: CSASRGTNGGYTF

J gene: TRBJ1-5
D gene: -
V gene: TRBV10-2
CDR3 DNA: TGCGCCAGCAGTAGTTCAGGCAGGAGCAATCAGCCCCAGCATTTT
CDR3 protein: CASSSSGRSNQPQHF

J gene: TRBJ2-7
D gene: -
V gene: TRBV30
CDR3 DNA: TGTGCCTCGAGTGGGCAGGTCGCCTCCTACGAGCAGTACTTC
CDR3 protein: CASSGQVASYEQYF

J gene: TRBJ2-1
D gene: TRBD2
V gene: TRBV4-1
CDR3 DNA: TGCGCCAGCAGCCAAGGAGCGGCGGGGGGAGCCTACAATGAGCAGTTCTTC
CDR3 protein: CASSQGAAGGAYNEQFF

J gene: TRBJ1-1
D gene: -
V gene: TRBV5-4
CDR3 DNA: TGTGCCAGCAGCCCCCGCGTGAACACTGAAGCTTTCTTT
CDR3 protein: CASSPRVNTEAFF

J gene: TRBJ2-7
D gene: -
V gene: TRBV20-1
CDR3 DNA: TGCAGTGCGAAGTTGGAGTCCGAGCAGTACTTC
CDR3 protein: CSAKLESEQYF

J gene: TRBJ2-5
D gene: TRBD1
V gene: TRBV10-2
CDR3 DNA: TGCGCCAGCAGTGACCGGGACAGGGGATGGGAGCAGTACTTC
CDR3 protein: CASSDRDRGWEQYF

J gene: TRBJ2-1
D gene: -
V gene: TRBV30
CDR3 DNA: TGTGCCGTCCAAGGGGGAAGCTCCTACAATGAGCAGTTCTTC
CDR3 protein: CAVQGGSSYNEQFF

J gene: TRBJ1-5
D gene: -
V gene: TRBV7-8
CDR3 DNA: TGTGCCAGCAGCCCCCACACGAGCAATCAGCCCCAGCATTTT
CDR3 protein: CASSPHTSNQPQHF

J gene: TRBJ2-7
D gene: -
V gene: TRBV13
CDR3 DNA: TGTGCCAGCAGCTTAAGCGGCTACGAGCAGTACTTC
CDR3 protein: CASSLSGYEQYF

J gene: TRBJ2-7
D gene: TRBD1
V gene: TRBV5-1
CDR3 DNA: TGCGCCAGCAGCTGGGACAGGGGAACCTACGAGCAGTACTTC
CDR3 protein: CASSWDRGTYEQYF

J gene: TRBJ1-1
D gene: -
V gene: TRBV11-3
CDR3 DNA: TGTGCCAGCAGCTTAGAGGGCGGGACTGAAGCTTTCTTT
CDR3 protein: CASSLEGGTEAFF

J gene: TRBJ1-5
D gene: TRBD1
V gene: TRBV10-3
CDR3 DNA: TGTGCCATCAGTGAGACGGGACAGGAAAGCAATCAGCCCCAGCATTTT
CDR3 protein: CAISETGQESNQPQHF

J gene: TRBJ1-3
D gene: -
V gene: TRBV7-2
CDR3 DNA: TGTGCCAGCAGCTTAGCTTCAGGTCCTGGAAACACCATATATTTT
CDR3 protein: CASSLASGPGNTIYF

J gene: TRBJ1-1
D gene: -
V gene: TRBV5-1
CDR3 DNA: TGCGCCAGCAGCTTCTCAGGGATGAACACTGAAGCTTTCTTT
CDR3 protein: CASSFSGMNTEAFF

J gene: TRBJ2-7
D gene: TRBD2
V gene: TRBV29-1
CDR3 DNA: TGCAGCGGATTTGGAGGAACTAGCGGTAGGACGCAGTACTTC
CDR3 protein: CSGFGGTSGRTQYF

J gene: TRBJ1-1
D gene: -
V gene: TRBV21-1
CDR3 DNA: TGTGCCAGTCCCAGGGAGGCCACTGAAGCTTTCTTT
CDR3 protein: CASPREATEAFF

J gene: TRBJ1-4
D gene: TRBD1
V gene: TRBV25-1
CDR3 DNA: TGTGCCAGCAGTGAAGGGACAGGGCCCTACTTAGTGGAAAAACTGTTTTTT
CDR3 protein: CASSEGTGPYLVEKLFF

J gene: TRBJ1-6
D gene: TRBD1
V gene: TRBV6-5
CDR3 DNA: TGTGCCAGCAGGACACAGGGGGCGTTCAATTCACCCCTCCACTTT
CDR3 protein: CASRTQGAFNSPLHF

J gene: TRBJ2-2
D gene: TRBD2
V gene: TRBV30
CDR3 DNA: TGTGCCTGGGGCGGGAGTCGGCGGGCCGGGGAGCTGTTTTTT
CDR3 protein: CAWGGSRRAGELFF